Given below is one TCR beta chain in context. Its antigen is undetermined. The data are from a study of CD8+ T cells in alopecia areata. Across the study: The study gave treated patients oral tofacitinib at 5 to 10 mg twice daily. Study results and limitations: Clonality exceeded that of normal scalp in lesional scalp, most notably in alopecia totalis/universalis.

The J segment lost 7 bases and the V segment lost 3 bases, leaving 8 bases of the junction unmatched. CDR1 GTSNPN and CDR2 SVGIG come from the germline V gene (reference sequence). The length of the CDR3 is 14 residues. RNA was extracted and reverse transcribed into cDNA as the sequencing template. Repertoires were generated with immunoSEQ multiplex PCR, while TCRdb's copy carries only in-frame clones and drops some. The sample lists about 180,000 clones, just under 60% occurring once. Obtained from alopecia areata patients were lesional scalp punch biopsies along with peripheral blood. The sample in question was CD4+ T cells sorted from blood, obtained at week 0. The chain carries TRBV30 and TRBJ1-5; TRBD1 matches 8 bases. This TCR came from a human donor with alopecia areata. This chain's CDR3 is CAWSRTGMRQPQHF. In nucleotides, the CDR3 is TGTGCCTGGAGCCGGACAGGGATGAGGCAGCCCCAGCATTTT.